The following is a TCR beta chain sequence with its context. Antigen unknown. The sample belongs to a study of shared clonotypes between healthy human individuals. Notes on the study in general: Among non-shared clonotypes, generation probabilities were lower than among those shared by all four donors. Investigators expected sequencing depth to affect clonotype sharing among donors.

The CDR3 sequence is 12 residues long. CDR1 SEHNR and CDR2 FQNEAQ come from the germline V gene (reference sequence). V lost 5 bases to trimming and J lost 5 bases, with 9 bases between them. Some clones are missing from TCRdb's copy, which holds only in-frame ones; the method was immunoSEQ multiplex PCR. The table records 2 million to 2.5 million clones, 95% of them present only once. This sequence joins TRBV7-9 and TRBJ1-1; D not certain. Sequenced material: naive CD4+ T cells sorted from blood. Subset given: CD45RA+ positively selected. The source is a man aged 18 to 30 in good health. The CDR3 sequence is CASSRIRTEAFF. The CDR3, as DNA: TGTGCCAGCAGCCGGATCAGGACTGAAGCTTTCTTT.